This T cell receptor (beta chain) was captured by sequencing in a study of shared clonotypes between healthy human individuals. Study results and limitations: Exclusively blood specimens were collected; tissue repertoires likely differ.

With 4 bases removed from V and 1 base from J, the gap between germline ends came to 14 bases. This CDR3 comprises 15 residues. Germline V gene lookup returns CDR1 SGDLS and CDR2 YYNGEE. Each sorted subset replicate got 200 ng genomic DNA, about 33,000 genomes. The repertoire was sequenced with immunoSEQ multiplex PCR; TCRdb's copy has only in-frame clones and lacks some. The sample consists of 2 million to 2.5 million clones, more than 80% of them appearing once. As concerns this clone: Its antigen remains unknown.

The chain is built from TRBV9 and TRBJ1-1; perhaps TRBD1 as D (6 bases). This receptor was obtained from a man younger than 35 in good health. Some clones in this sample may be carry-over from other donors' samples. The sample consisted of naive CD4+ T cells from PBMCs. Subset described: CD45RA+ positively selected. CDR3 DNA: TGTGCCAGCAGCACGACAGGACAGACGAACACTGAAGCTTTCTTT. It specifies CASSTTGQTNTEAFF.